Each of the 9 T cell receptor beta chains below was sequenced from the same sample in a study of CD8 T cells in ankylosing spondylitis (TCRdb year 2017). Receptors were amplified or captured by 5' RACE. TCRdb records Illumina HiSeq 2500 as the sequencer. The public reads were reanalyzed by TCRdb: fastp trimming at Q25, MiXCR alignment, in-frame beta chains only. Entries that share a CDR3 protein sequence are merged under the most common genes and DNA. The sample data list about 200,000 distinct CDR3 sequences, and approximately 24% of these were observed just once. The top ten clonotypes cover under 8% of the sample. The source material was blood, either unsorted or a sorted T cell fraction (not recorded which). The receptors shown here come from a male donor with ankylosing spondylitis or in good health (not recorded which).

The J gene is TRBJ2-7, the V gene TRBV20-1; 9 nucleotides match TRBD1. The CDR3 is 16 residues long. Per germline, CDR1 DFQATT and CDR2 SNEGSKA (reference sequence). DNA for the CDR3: TGCAGATTAAGAGGGACAGGGACCACAGCGGTGGGAGAGCAGTACTTC. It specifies CRLRGTGTTAVGEQYF.

CDR3: CSATGTGINEQFF. In nucleotides, the CDR3 is TGCAGTGCAACCGGGACAGGGATTAATGAGCAGTTCTTC. The gene calls are TRBV20-1 and TRBJ2-1; 9 bases are shared with TRBD1. The germline V gene has CDR1 DFQATT and CDR2 SNEGSKA (reference sequence). This CDR3 has 13 amino acids. Trimming took 6 bases from V and 7 from J; bases not matched to a gene: 7.

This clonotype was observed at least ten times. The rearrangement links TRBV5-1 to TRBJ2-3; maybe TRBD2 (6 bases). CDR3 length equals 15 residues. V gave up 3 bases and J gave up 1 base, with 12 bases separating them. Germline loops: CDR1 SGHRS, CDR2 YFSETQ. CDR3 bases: TGCGCCAGCAGCTGGGACTCCCCCGGCACAGATACGCAGTATTTT. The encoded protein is CASSWDSPGTDTQYF.

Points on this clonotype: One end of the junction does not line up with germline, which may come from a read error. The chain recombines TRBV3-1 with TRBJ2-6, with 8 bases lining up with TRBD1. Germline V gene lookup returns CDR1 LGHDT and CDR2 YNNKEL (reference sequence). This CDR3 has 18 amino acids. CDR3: CACSWGQATSSGANVLTF. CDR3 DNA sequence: TGTGCCTGCAGTTGGGGACAGGCTACCTCCTCTGGGGCCAACGTCCTGACTTTC.

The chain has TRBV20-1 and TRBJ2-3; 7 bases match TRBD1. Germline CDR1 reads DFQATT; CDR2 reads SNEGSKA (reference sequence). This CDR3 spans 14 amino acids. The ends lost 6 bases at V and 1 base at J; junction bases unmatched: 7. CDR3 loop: CSAKDRVGTDTQYF. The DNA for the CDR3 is TGCAGTGCAAAAGACAGGGTAGGCACAGATACGCAGTATTTT.

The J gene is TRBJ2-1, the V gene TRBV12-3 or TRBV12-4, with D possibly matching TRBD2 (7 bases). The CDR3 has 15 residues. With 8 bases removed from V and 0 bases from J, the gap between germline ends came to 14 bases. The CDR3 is CASGGGASSYNEQFF. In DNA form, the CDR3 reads TGTGCCAGCGGAGGGGGGGCTAGCTCCTACAATGAGCAGTTCTTC.

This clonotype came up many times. In DNA form, the CDR3 reads TGTGCCAGCAGCTTAAAAGGGGGGGCGGGCGAGCAGTACTTC. Its protein is CASSLKGGAGEQYF. The V and J genes are TRBV7-2 and TRBJ2-7, with D maybe TRBD2 (7 bases). Trimming pared 2 bases from V and 6 bases from J, leaving 14 bases between. The germline V gene has CDR1 SGHTA and CDR2 FQGNSA. There are 14 residues in the CDR3.

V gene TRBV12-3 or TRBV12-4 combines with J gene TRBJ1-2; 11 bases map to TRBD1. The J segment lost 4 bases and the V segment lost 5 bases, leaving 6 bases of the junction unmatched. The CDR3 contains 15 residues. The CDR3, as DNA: TGTGCCAGCAGTCGGACAGGGGGCGAGAGCTATGGCTACACCTTC. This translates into CASSRTGGESYGYTF.

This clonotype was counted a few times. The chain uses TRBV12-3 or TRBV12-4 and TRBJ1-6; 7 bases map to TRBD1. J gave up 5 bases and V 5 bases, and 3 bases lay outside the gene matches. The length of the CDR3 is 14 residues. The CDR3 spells CASSPGTDNSPLHF. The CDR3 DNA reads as TGTGCCAGCAGTCCCGGGACAGATAATTCACCCCTCCACTTT.